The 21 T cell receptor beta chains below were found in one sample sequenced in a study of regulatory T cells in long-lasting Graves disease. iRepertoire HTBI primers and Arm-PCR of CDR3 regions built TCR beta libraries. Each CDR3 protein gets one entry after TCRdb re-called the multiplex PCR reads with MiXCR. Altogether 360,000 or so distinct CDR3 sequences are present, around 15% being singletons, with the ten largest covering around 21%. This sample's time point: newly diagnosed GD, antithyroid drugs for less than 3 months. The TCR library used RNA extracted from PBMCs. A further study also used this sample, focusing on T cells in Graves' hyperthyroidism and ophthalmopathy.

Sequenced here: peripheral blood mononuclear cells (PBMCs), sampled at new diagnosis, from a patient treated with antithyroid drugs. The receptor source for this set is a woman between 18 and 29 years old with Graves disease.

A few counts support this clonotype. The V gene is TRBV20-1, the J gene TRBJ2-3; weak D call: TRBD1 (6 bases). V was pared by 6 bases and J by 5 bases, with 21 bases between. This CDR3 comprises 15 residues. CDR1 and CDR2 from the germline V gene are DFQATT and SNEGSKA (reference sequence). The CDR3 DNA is TGCAGTGCCCTATCCGGGACCCAAGGGGGAGATACGCAGTATTTT. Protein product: CSALSGTQGGDTQYF.

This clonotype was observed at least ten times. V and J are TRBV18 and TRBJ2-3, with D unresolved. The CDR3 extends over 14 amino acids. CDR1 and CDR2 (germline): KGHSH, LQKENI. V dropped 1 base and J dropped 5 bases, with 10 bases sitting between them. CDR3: CASSPRFIGDTQYF. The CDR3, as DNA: TGTGCCAGCTCACCACGCTTTATAGGAGATACGCAGTATTTT.

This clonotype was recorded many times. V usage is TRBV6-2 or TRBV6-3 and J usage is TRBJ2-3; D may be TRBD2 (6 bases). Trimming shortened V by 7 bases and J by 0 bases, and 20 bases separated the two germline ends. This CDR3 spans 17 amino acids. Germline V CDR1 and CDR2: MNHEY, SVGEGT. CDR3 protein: CASIPPVGRGSTDTQYF. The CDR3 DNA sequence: TGTGCCAGCATTCCCCCCGTGGGGCGGGGCAGCACAGATACGCAGTATTTT.

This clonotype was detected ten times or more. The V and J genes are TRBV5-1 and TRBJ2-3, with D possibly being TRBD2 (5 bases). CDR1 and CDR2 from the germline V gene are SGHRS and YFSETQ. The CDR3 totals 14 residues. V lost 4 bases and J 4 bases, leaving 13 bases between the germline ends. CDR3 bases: TGCGCCAGCAGCGTTCTTCCGGAGGCAGATACGCAGTATTTT. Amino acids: CASSVLPEADTQYF. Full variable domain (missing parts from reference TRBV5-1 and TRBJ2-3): KAGVTQTPRYLIKTRGQQVTLSCSPISGHRSVSWYQQTPGQGLQFLFEYFSETQRNKGNFPGRFSGRQFSNSRSEMNVSTLELGDSALYLCASSVLPEADTQYFGPGTRLTVL.

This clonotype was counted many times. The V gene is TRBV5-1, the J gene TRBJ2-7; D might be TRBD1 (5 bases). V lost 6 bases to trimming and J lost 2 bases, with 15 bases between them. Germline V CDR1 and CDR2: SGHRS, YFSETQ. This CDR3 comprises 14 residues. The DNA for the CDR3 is TGCGCCAGCAAGCCAGGGATGGCGGCCTACGAGCAGTACTTC. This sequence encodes CASKPGMAAYEQYF.

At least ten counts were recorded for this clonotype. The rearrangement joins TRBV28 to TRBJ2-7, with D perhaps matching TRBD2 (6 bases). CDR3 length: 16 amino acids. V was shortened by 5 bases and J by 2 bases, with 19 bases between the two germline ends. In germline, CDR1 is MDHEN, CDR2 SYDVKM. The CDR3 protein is CASSTHRELGTYEQYF. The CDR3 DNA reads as TGTGCCAGCAGTACACACCGGGAGTTAGGGACCTACGAGCAGTACTTC.

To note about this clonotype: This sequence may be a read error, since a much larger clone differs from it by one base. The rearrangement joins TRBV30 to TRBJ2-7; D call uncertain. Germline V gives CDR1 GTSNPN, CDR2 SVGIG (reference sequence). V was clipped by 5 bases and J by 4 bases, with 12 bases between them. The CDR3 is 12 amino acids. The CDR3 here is CAWGSSFYEQYF. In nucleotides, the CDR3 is TGTGCCTGGGGTTCCTCCTTTTACGAGCAGTACTTC.

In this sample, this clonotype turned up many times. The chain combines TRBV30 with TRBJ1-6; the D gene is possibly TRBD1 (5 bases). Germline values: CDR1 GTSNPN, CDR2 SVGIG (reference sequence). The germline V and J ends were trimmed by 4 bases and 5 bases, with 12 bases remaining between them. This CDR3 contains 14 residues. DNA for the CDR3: TGTGCCTGGAATCAGGGCGGGAATAATTCACCCCTCCACTTT. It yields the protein CAWNQGGNNSPLHF.

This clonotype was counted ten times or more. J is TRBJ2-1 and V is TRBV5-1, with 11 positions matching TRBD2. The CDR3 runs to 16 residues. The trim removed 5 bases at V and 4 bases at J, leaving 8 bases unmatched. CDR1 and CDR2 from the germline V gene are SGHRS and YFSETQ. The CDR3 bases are TGCGCCAGCAGACGGACTAGCGGGTCTCTATACAATGAGCAGTTCTTC. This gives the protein CASRRTSGSLYNEQFF.

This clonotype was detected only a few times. The CDR3 coding sequence is TGTGCCAGTAGCATCGGTTTGGCGGGAGGGCCAGATACGCAGTATTTT. Its translation: CASSIGLAGGPDTQYF. This chain uses TRBV19 with TRBJ2-3; 9 bases line up with TRBD2. CDR3 length: 16 amino acids. V dropped 6 bases and J dropped 4; count of bases not matched to a gene: 11. Looked up from germline, CDR1 is LNHDA and CDR2 is SQIVND (reference sequence).

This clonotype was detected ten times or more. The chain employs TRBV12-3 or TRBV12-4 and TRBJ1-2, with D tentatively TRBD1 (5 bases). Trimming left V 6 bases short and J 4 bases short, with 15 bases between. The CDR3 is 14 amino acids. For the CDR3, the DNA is TGTGCCAGCAGGCTAGAGGGGAGTCCCTATGGCTACACCTTC. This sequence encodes CASRLEGSPYGYTF.

Here the CDR3 DNA reads TGTGCCAGTAGTACCTTGACGGCCCACGAGCAGTACTTC. The encoded protein is CASSTLTAHEQYF. The chain uses TRBV19 and TRBJ2-7, with unresolved D. The germline V gene encodes CDR1 LNHDA and CDR2 SQIVND (reference sequence). The CDR3 has 13 residues. V was cut by 4 bases and J by 5 bases, with 12 bases left in between. The full variable domain, completed using reference TRBV19 and TRBJ2-7, is DGGITQSPKYLFRKEGQNVTLSCEQNLNHDAMYWYRQDPGQGLRLIYYSQIVNDFQKGDIAEGYSVSREKKESFPLTVTSAQKNPTAFYLCASSTLTAHEQYFGPGTRLTVT.

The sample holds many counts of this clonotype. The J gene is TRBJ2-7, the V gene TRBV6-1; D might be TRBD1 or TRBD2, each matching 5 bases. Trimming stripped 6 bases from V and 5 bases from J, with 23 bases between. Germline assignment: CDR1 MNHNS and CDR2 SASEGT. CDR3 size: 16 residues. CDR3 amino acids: CASRSPPGRAVDEQYF. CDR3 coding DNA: TGTGCCAGCAGATCCCCACCGGGACGAGCGGTGGACGAGCAGTACTTC.

The CDR3 bases are TGTGCCATCAGTGAGCCCGGACAGGGAGTTACCTACGAGCAGTACTTC. Encoded protein: CAISEPGQGVTYEQYF. This rearrangement joins TRBV10-3 to TRBJ2-7; 8 bases match TRBD1. Germline loops: CDR1 ENHRY, CDR2 SYGVKD. The CDR3 spans 16 residues. J lost 2 bases, V lost 2 bases, and 8 bases had no gene match.

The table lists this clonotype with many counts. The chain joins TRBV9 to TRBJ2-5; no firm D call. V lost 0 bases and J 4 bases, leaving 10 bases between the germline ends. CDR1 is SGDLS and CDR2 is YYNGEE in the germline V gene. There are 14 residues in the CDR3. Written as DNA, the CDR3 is TGTGCCAGCAGCGTAGCCGCAACCCGAGAGACCCAGTACTTC. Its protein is CASSVAATRETQYF.

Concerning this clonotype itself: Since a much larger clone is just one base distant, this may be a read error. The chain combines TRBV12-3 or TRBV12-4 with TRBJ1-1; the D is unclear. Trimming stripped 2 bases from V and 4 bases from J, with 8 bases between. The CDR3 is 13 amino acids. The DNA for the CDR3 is TGTGCCAGCAGTTTATGGGAAGGCACTGAAGCTTTCTTT. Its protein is CASSLWEGTEAFF.

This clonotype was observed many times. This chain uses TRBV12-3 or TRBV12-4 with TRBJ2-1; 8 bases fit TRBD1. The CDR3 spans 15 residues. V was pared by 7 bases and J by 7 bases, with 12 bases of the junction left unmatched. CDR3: CASTPRGTGENEQFF. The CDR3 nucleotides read TGTGCCAGCACTCCTAGAGGGACAGGCGAAAATGAGCAGTTCTTC.

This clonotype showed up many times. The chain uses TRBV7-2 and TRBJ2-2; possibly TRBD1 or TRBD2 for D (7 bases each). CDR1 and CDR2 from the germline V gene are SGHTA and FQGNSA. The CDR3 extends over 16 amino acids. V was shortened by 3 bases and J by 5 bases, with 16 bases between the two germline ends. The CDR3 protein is CASSFIRGGGTGELFF. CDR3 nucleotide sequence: TGTGCCAGCAGCTTTATCAGGGGGGGCGGAACCGGGGAGCTGTTTTTT.

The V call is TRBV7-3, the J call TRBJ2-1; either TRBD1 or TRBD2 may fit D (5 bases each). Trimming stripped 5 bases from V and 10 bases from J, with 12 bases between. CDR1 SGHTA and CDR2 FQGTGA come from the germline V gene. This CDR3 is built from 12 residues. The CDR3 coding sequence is TGTGCCAGCAGCCCGGGGCCCTGGGAGCAGTTCTTC. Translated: CASSPGPWEQFF.

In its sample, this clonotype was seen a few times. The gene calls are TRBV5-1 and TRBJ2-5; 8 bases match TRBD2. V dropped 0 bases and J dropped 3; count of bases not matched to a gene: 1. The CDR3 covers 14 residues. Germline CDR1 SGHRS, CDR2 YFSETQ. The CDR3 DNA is TGCGCCAGCAGCTTGGGGGGACTAGAAGAGACCCAGTACTTC. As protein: CASSLGGLEETQYF.

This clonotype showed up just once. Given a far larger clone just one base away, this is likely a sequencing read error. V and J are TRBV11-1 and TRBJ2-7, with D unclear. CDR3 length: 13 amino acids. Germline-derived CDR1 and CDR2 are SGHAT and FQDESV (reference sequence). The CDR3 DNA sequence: TGTGCCAGCGGCTTGGGGTTGTCCTACGAGCAGTACTTC. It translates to CASGLGLSYEQYF.